Given below is one T cell receptor (beta chain) in context. Its antigen remains unidentified. No base quality values were provided; no much bigger clone lies one nucleotide off. This sample was taken from a study of cytomegalovirus exposure and HLA in healthy donors (dated by TCRdb to between 2016 and 2019). Regarding the complete study: An earlier analysis of 587 of the donors reported approximately 300 Gb of sequence data and 117 million unique TCR beta sequences from roughly 200 million T cells. Approximately 310 gigabases of sequencing data and some 85 million unique TCR sequences were included in an early release covering roughly 600 HLA-typed donors. Among the roughly 380 genotyped donors, around 81% belonged to the genetic ancestry cluster associated with self-reported Caucasian donors. The study aimed to test whether signatures of past pathogen exposure could be identified by cataloging public T cell receptors. The T cell repertoires of under 700 subjects were profiled by immunosequencing and related to cytomegalovirus serostatus. In addition to the first cohort of approximately 670 subjects, a separate validation cohort of around 110 different subjects was used. The study combined high-throughput TCR immunosequencing, statistical association of individual TCRs with disease status, and machine learning to predict cytomegalovirus infection status. A later analysis re-examined previously published TCR beta repertoires from several hundred donors and added high-resolution HLA genotyping to investigate patterns of TCR occurrence. Rather than drawing on any new phenotypic data, the later analysis identified candidate immune exposures from TCR beta sequences and the way those sequences occurred across donors. An earlier analysis of approximately 580 of the donors used high-throughput TCR beta sequencing to judge whether each TCR beta V gene segment behaved as functional or pseudogenic. Donor age, sex, ethnicity and CMV serostatus were compiled alongside the repertoire data. A later genetic analysis used genome-wide SNP genotypes for about 60% of the roughly 670 donors, treating that subset as a discovery cohort. All discovery cohort repertoires had been generated on a single sequencing platform. Both class I and class II loci were covered by HLA typing, at four-digit resolution. The number of typed donors differed by locus: about 620-640 for A, B, C, DRB1 and DQB1; about 520 for DQA1; some 610 for DPA1; and 400 to 480 for DPB1. Because of strong linkage in the cohort, a handful of DR-DQ haplotypes were treated as single units for association and clustering. Among around 400 genotyped donors of the cohort, an average of roughly 230,000 unique TCR beta nucleotide sequences was sequenced per donor, of which approximately 19% were non-productive. What the authors observed across the whole study: In a later analysis, HLA-associated TCR beta chains showed more clonal expansion and lower generation probabilities than non-associated chains that were equally common. The presence/absence analyses assumed that sequencing depth was roughly uniform across donors, and that assumption may not be true. The study gave a list of some 150 TCR beta chains associated with cytomegalovirus. A further reported finding was that TCR beta sequences accurately predicted the HLA-A and HLA-B alleles for most subjects in the first cohort. Specific HLA alleles were associated with roughly 16,000 TCR beta sequences at a false discovery rate of 0.05 in a later analysis. Because counts were too low, more than 15 rarely observed V segments, including chromosome 9 orphons, were excluded from the earlier analysis of several hundred of the donors. A later genetic analysis reported fewer N-insertions in productive TCRs among donors in an Asian-associated ancestry cluster than the roughly 670-donor mean. HLA typing was unavailable for some donors at each locus, so association tests used only the typed subset. In a later analysis, the rate of TCR association differed among HLA loci, with DRB1 alleles having the most associated TCRs and HLA-C alleles having the fewest. Linkage disequilibrium might explain the correlated functional status among segregating V segments, but an unknown experimental factor could not be excluded. A cluster of highly shared sequence variants was judged likely to represent a technical artifact of the sequencing pipeline. A later genetic analysis associated a missense DCLRE1C variant with V-gene and J-gene trimming of TCR beta chains, and an independent cohort replicated the association. In this cohort, only TCR beta chains were sequenced, and detectable features were limited by the absence of alpha or paired-chain data. A few of the identified cytomegalovirus-associated TCR beta chains were confirmed in vitro to be specific for cytomegalovirus antigens. In a later analysis, most CMV-associated TCR beta chains were found to appear HLA-restricted, with HLA associations seemingly driven largely by CMV exposure. The only immune exposure information available for the cohort was CMV serostatus. Most TCR sequences were seen in very few donors, while some public TCRs were found in many individuals. According to the authors, the approach could potentially be generalized to other disease states and immunological phenotypes. The classifier was reported to diagnose cytomegalovirus status with high specificity and sensitivity in both the original cohort and the validation cohort. Several of the top co-occurrence clusters appeared to be linked to parvovirus B19, influenza, CMV and Epstein-Barr virus, according to a later analysis. An earlier analysis of around 500 of the donors showed that most TCR beta V segments appeared in productive rearrangements either about 87% or about 30% of the time, which broadly matched IMGT annotations. When HLA alleles, especially DR and DQ, strongly co-occurred, TCR associations were difficult to assign to individual alleles.

The protocol used for the library was the immunoSEQ multiplex PCR assay. For the multiplex PCR, a mixture combining 60 forward primers for TCR Vbeta segments and 13 reverse primers for TCR Jbeta segments was used. A multiplex PCR assay on genomic DNA amplified the CDR3 region of rearranged TCR beta genes. The Illumina HiSeq System was used to sequence the amplified TCR beta libraries as 87-base-pair reads. Processing in the source paper ran as follows. A later analysis counted approximately 84 million unique TCR beta chains across the 600 to 850 repertoires, and 9.5 million to 11 million of these chains were shared by at least two donors. A nearest-neighbor algorithm error-corrected the raw reads and collapsed the reads into unique sequences, merging closely related sequences to remove PCR and sequencing errors. Alignment of CDR3 sequences to IMGT reference sequences was used to assign V, D and J gene segments. For a sequence to be retained, at least a six-nucleotide match to both a V gene segment and a J gene segment was required. Rearrangements were classified as productive when the CDR3 lacked stop codons and remained in frame with V and J, and all other rearrangements were classified as non-productive. Following IMGT convention, CDR3 was defined as the stretch from the second conserved V-encoded cysteine to the conserved J-encoded phenylalanine. In an earlier analysis of some 550 of the donors, sequences lacking an unambiguous match to a single V gene segment were excluded. An earlier analysis of a few hundred of the donors called V segments functional above 56.7% productive rearrangements and segregating when the between-donor standard deviation exceeded 5%. A statistical classification framework was built for diagnosing cytomegalovirus status from the catalog of TCR beta chain sequences. V and J gene assignment, in a later analysis, came from comparing TCR nucleotide sequences with IMGT/GENE-DB human TR gene sequences. A later analysis assigned CDR3 sequences and most-parsimonious VDJ recombination scenarios with the TCRdist pipeline. A later analysis defined each TCR beta chain by its CDR3 amino acid sequence plus V-gene family, and excluded reads lacking a unique V-gene family. A later analysis removed roughly 590 highly shared, low-generation-probability nucleotide sequences to deal with suspected cross-contamination and a sequencing artifact. A later analysis calculated a clonal expansion index for each public chain from normalized within-repertoire ranks of inferred template counts. In a later analysis, generation probabilities were computed using a VDJ recombination model fitted to out-of-frame rearrangements, and the results were checked against IGoR. In a later analysis, hypergeometric tests were used to score TCR-TCR, TCR-HLA and TCR-CMV co-occurrence, with a repertoire-size bias correction applied to TCR pairs. To estimate false discovery rates, a later analysis permuted the HLA or CMV assignments 20 times. In a later analysis, co-occurring TCRs were grouped with DBSCAN, and TCRdist sequence similarity was added when clustering was performed within HLA-allele-positive subsets. Co-occurrence clustering excluded repertoires with fewer than 30,000 or more than 120,000 public chains, plus five with anomalous nucleotide sharing. Imported from immuneACCESS, the table was reduced by TCRdb to in-frame sequences with V and J called. These copies leave out some clones; in studies compared against another copy, an unresolved V gene accounts for under half, and the cause of the remainder is not known. V and J calls plus clone size are reproduced from that table; the DNA served to infer D and trimming. The sample data list 150,000 to 200,000 clones, and about four fifths of these were observed just once. The ten largest clonotypes hold 1.6% of the sample.

In total, 630 or so healthy bone marrow donors made up the cohort. At the time of sampling, all cohort members were nominally healthy, though unrecorded immune exposures were likely present. The donor was CMV seronegative and was included in the group of several hundred seronegative cohort members. A peripheral blood sample was provided by each donor, and peripheral blood mononuclear cells were used for TCR beta sequencing. The Qiagen DNeasy Blood Extraction Kit was used to extract genomic DNA from the blood cell samples. Sequenced: PBMCs. The source is a man in his fifties or sixties in good health and CMV-seronegative.

CDR3 loop: CASSRDTAYEQYF. Here is the DNA: TGTGCCAGCTCACGAGACACCGCCTACGAGCAGTACTTC. The chain joins TRBV18 to TRBJ2-7; the D segment cannot be called with confidence. Based on the germline V gene, the CDR1 and CDR2 sequences are KGHSH and LQKENI. The CDR3 contains 13 residues, cysteine and phenylalanine counted. Only CDR3 DNA is held: 39 bases, read in frame from base 1. The V and J ends are trimmed by 4 bases and 2 bases, leaving 9 bases between them.